What follows are 10 T cell receptor beta chains derived from one specimen sequenced in a study of molecular identifiers for immune sequencing clone quantification. TCRdb reprocessed the PCR reads with MiXCR, giving one entry per CDR3 protein. The sample consists of about 320,000 distinct CDR3 sequences, about a fifth of them appearing once. The sample was naive CD8+ T cells from blood, with Jurkat cell RNA spiked in. Described subset: FACS-sorted CD8+CD4-CCR7+CD45RA+ naive T cells. Receptors were obtained from a human donor in good health. Some libraries in this study had Jurkat cell RNA spiked in.

Ten or more counts support this clonotype. The chain joins TRBV7-7 to TRBJ2-1; no definite D call. The germline gives CDR1 SSHAT, CDR2 FNYEAQ (reference sequence). The V and J ends lost 5 bases and 10 bases respectively, with 18 bases between them. The CDR3 sequence is 14 residues long. Here the CDR3 DNA reads TGTGCCAGCAGCCCAACGCAACTAACGCCCGAGCAGTTCTTC. Its protein product is CASSPTQLTPEQFF.

Worth noting for this clonotype: A much larger clone differs by one base, so this may be a read error. The chain couples TRBV15 to TRBJ2-5; 7 nucleotides align to TRBD2. Per the germline V gene, CDR1 is LNHNV and CDR2 is YYDKDF (reference sequence). The CDR3 length is 15 residues. CDR3 loop: CATSNGRLPTETRYF. The CDR3 DNA sequence: TGTGCCACCAGCAACGGGAGGCTACCCACCGAGACCCGGTACTTC.

The chain combines TRBV11-2 with TRBJ1-2; 7 bases are a match to TRBD1. The CDR3 totals 17 residues. V lost 5 bases to trimming and J lost 7 bases; unmatched junction nucleotides: 19. Germline loops: CDR1 SGHAT, CDR2 FQNNGV. CDR3 sequence reads: CASSLMDRKVPLSGYTF. The DNA for the CDR3 is TGTGCCAGCAGCCTCATGGACAGGAAGGTTCCTCTCAGTGGCTACACCTTC.

In this sample, this clonotype turned up many times. The chain joins TRBV20-1 to TRBJ1-2; tentatively, D is TRBD1 (5 bases). Between the trimmed V and J ends, which lost 6 bases and 1 base, there was a span of 24 bases. CDR3 length equals 17 residues. From germline, CDR1 is DFQATT and CDR2 SNEGSKA (reference sequence). The CDR3 coding sequence is TGCAGTGCACGTCCCAGGGAGGGCCAAGCTTATAACTATGGCTACACCTTC. Protein product: CSARPREGQAYNYGYTF.

This clonotype was observed many times. This chain joins TRBV30 and TRBJ2-3, with 11 nucleotides matching TRBD2. Looked up from germline, CDR1 is GTSNPN and CDR2 is SVGIG (reference sequence). CDR3 length: 17 amino acids. The ends lost 4 bases at V and 2 bases at J; junction bases unmatched: 11. The DNA of the CDR3 is TGTGCCTGGAATGAACCGGGACTAGCGGAGAACACAGATACGCAGTATTTT. This sequence encodes CAWNEPGLAENTDTQYF.

About this clonotype: A read error may explain this, as a much larger clone is one base away. V usage is TRBV13 and J usage is TRBJ2-3; no clear D. The CDR3 spans 13 residues. Germline V gives CDR1 PRHDT, CDR2 FYEKMQ (reference sequence). The CDR3 DNA reads as TGTGCCGGCAGCGCCCTCTCGGCGGATACGCAGTATTTT. Protein product: CAGSALSADTQYF.

The J gene is TRBJ2-7, the V gene TRBV11-2; a possible D gene is TRBD1 (5 bases). The CDR3 is made up of 14 amino acids. CDR1 and CDR2 from the germline V gene are SGHAT and FQNNGV. V was pared by 0 bases and J by 4 bases, with 10 bases between. The CDR3 DNA reads TGTGCCAGCAGCTTAGAAGGGGCCTCTTACGAGCAGTACTTC. It specifies CASSLEGASYEQYF.

For this clonotype: It may be a read error: a sequence one base away is much more abundant. This sequence joins TRBV6-2 or TRBV6-3 and TRBJ2-4; D unclear. The CDR3 is made up of 12 amino acids. Per the germline V gene, CDR1 is MNHEY and CDR2 is SVGEGT. Here the CDR3 DNA reads TGTGCCAGCAGTTACTCGAACAACATTCAGCACTTC. Translated: CASSYSNNIQHF.

This clonotype was seen at least ten times. The V call is TRBV4-3, the J call TRBJ2-7; the D call may be TRBD1 or TRBD2 (5 bases each). The CDR3 consists of 14 residues. Germline V gene sequence: CDR1 LGHNA, CDR2 YSLEER. Trimming took off 4 bases at V and 3 bases at J, with 13 bases between the two ends. The CDR3 here is CASSRGSDDYEQYF. The DNA for the CDR3 is TGCGCCAGCAGCCGGGGGTCCGACGACTACGAGCAGTACTTC.

This clonotype was seen repeatedly, ten times or more. The chain links TRBV27 to TRBJ2-7, with TRBD1 matching over 10 bases. Germline values: CDR1 MNHEY, CDR2 SMNVEV (reference sequence). This CDR3 comprises 14 residues. After removal of 2 bases from V and 6 bases from J, the junction contained 4 bases not matched to a gene. CDR3 nucleotides: TGTGCCAGCAGTTTAGGGACAGGGGCTAGCGAGCAGTACTTC. This encodes CASSLGTGASEQYF.